The 3 T cell receptor beta chains given below trace back to one sample, sequenced in a study of T cell repertoires in cytomegalovirus infection. These TCRs' antigens remain unknown. In TCRdb, the reads were re-called with MiXCR into one record per CDR3 protein. The top ten hold about 25% of the sample, which has roughly 150,000 distinct CDR3 sequences, about a fifth seen once. Sequenced here: CD8+ T cells from cultured PBMCs, sampled from culture after CMV antigen stimulation. Receptor source: a human donor in good health (CMV status not recorded). Some clones in this sample may be carry-over from other donors' samples.

This clonotype has a count of ten or more. This chain uses TRBV11-2 with TRBJ2-7; 11 bases are shared with TRBD1. From germline, CDR1 is SGHAT and CDR2 FQNNGV. There are 14 residues in the CDR3. V lost 6 bases, J lost 3 bases, and 4 bases stayed unmatched. The CDR3 protein is CASSSGTGGYEQYF. The CDR3 DNA sequence: TGTGCCAGCAGTTCCGGGACAGGGGGCTACGAGCAGTACTTC.

The chain has TRBV7-2 and TRBJ2-5; 14 bases align to TRBD2. J was trimmed by 3 bases and V by 4 bases; bases with no gene match: 10. The germline gives CDR1 SGHTA, CDR2 FQGNSA. The CDR3 consists of 18 residues. For the CDR3, the DNA is TGTGCCAGCAGCTGGCGACTAGCGGGGGGGTCCACCGAAGAGACCCAGTACTTC. Its translation is CASSWRLAGGSTEETQYF.

This clonotype has just a few counts. V is TRBV7-6 and J is TRBJ2-3; 9 bases match TRBD2. CDR3 length: 16 residues. Per the germline V gene, CDR1 is SGHVS and CDR2 is FNYEAQ. V lost 1 base and J lost 2; bases outside the gene matches: 4. The CDR3 here is CASSLERGGATDTQYF. The DNA for the CDR3 is TGTGCCAGCAGCTTAGAACGCGGGGGGGCCACAGATACGCAGTATTTT.